This entry is about one T cell receptor beta chain. Its antigen is unknown. The CDR3 sequence is 19 residues long. Trimming removed 3 bases from V and 0 bases from J, with 22 bases in between. This entry belongs to a study of T cell responses to AZD1222 COVID-19 vaccine. Study-level findings and limits: White British ancestry dominated among donors, who included more females, and clonal diversity was possibly underestimated. Two AZD1222 administrations were followed by greater Spike-specific TCR breadth and depth.

Profiled with immunoSEQ multiplex PCR; TCRdb holds only in-frame clones, not every one. The sample contains around 65,000 clones, over 80% of which appear only once. The chain is built from TRBV5-3 and TRBJ2-4; no definite D call. TRBV5-3 is designated an ORF whose function remains uncertain. The sequence was collected from an adult who received the AZD1222 COVID-19 vaccine. Specimen: peripheral blood, collected 28 days after the second AZD1222 dose. CDR3 in amino acids: CARSSHPDALTLAKNIQYF. CDR3 bases: TGTGCCAGAAGCTCCCACCCGGACGCACTAACCTTAGCCAAAAACATTCAGTACTTC.